This T cell receptor (beta chain) was recovered during a study of CD8+ T cells in alopecia areata. Study-level results: Only a single nonresponder existed, so baseline CD8+ expansion links stay unclear. Shared TCR sequences were less clear between patients than in mice, possibly partly from HLA diversity.

Notes on this clone: Its specificity is unknown.

cDNA serving as the sequencing template came from extracted, reverse transcribed RNA. Produced via immunoSEQ multiplex PCR; TCRdb's table is partial and in-frame only. The data show some 220,000 clones, more than 45% seen once. The V gene end was trimmed by 5 bases and the J gene end by 9 bases; junction bases not matched to a gene: 4. The germline gives CDR1 MGHDK, CDR2 SYGVNS. CDR3 length: 12 amino acids. Documented treatment: oral pan-JAK inhibitor, 5-10 mg twice daily. The chain recombines TRBV25-1 with TRBJ1-2; TRBD1 matches 9 bases. This TCR came from a human donor with alopecia areata. The source was CD4+ T cells sorted from blood, collected at week 4, from a patient treated with tofacitinib. The CDR3 coding sequence is TGTGCCAGCAGTCCGGACAGGGGTCGCTACACCTTC. It encodes CASSPDRGRYTF.